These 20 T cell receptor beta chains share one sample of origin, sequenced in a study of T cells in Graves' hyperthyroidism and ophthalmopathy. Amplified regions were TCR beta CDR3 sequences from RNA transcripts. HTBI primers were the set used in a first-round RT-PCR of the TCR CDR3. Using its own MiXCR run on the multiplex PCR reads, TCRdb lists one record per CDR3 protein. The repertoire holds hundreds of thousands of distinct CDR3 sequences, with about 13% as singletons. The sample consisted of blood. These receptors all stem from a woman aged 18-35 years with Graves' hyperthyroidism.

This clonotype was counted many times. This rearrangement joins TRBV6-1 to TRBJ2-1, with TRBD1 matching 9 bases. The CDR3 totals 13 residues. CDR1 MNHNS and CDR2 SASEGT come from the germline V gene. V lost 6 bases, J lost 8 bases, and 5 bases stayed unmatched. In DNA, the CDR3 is TGTGCCAGCAGACGACAGGGGGTGTATGAGCAGTTCTTC. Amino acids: CASRRQGVYEQFF.

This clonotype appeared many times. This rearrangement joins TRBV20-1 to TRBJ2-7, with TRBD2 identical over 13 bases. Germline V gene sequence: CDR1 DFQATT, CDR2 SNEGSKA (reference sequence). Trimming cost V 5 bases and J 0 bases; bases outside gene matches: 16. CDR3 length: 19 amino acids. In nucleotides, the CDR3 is TGCAGTGCTTTGAAACCGGGACTAGCGGGATCATTAATCTCCTACGAGCAGTACTTC. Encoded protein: CSALKPGLAGSLISYEQYF.

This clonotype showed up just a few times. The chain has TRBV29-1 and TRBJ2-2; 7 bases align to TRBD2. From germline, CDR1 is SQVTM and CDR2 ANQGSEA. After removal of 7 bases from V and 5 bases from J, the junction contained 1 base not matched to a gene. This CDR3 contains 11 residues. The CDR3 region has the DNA TGCAGCGCGCGGGAGACCGGGGAGCTGTTTTTT. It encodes CSARETGELFF.

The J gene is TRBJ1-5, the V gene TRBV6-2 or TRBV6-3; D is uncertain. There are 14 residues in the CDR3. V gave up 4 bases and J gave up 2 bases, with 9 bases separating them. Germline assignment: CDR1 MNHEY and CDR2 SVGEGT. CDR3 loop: CASSSSRGNQPQHF. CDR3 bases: TGTGCCAGCAGTTCCTCGCGGGGCAATCAGCCCCAGCATTTT.

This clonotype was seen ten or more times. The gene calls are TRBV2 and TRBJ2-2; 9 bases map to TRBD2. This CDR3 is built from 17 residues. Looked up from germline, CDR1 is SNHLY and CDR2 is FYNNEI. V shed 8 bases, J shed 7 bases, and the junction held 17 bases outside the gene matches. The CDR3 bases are TGTGCCAGCTACTTTTGGAGAGCGGGAGGCCTGGGCGGGGAGCTGTTTTTT. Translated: CASYFWRAGGLGGELFF.

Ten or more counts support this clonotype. The CDR3 DNA follows: TGTGCCAGCAGTCCGGACAGGGTTATGGGGGATACGGCCGTCGGGCAGTACTTC. Its protein is CASSPDRVMGDTAVGQYF. J is TRBJ2-7 and V is TRBV12-3 or TRBV12-4; TRBD1 aligns across 8 bases. The CDR3 has 18 residues. V shed 5 bases, J shed 9 bases, and the junction held 24 bases outside the gene matches.

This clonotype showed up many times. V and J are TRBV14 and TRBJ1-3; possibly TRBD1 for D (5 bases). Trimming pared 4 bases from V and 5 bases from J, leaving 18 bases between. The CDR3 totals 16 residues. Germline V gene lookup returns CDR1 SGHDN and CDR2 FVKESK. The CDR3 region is CASSPLQGAWRNTIYF. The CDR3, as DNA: TGTGCCAGCAGCCCCCTCCAGGGAGCGTGGAGAAACACCATATATTTT.

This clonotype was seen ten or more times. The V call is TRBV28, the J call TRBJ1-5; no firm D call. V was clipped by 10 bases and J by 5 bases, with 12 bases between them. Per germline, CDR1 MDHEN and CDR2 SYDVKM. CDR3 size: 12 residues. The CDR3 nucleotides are TGTGCCAACACCTCGGGAGATCAGCCCCAGCATTTT. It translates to CANTSGDQPQHF.

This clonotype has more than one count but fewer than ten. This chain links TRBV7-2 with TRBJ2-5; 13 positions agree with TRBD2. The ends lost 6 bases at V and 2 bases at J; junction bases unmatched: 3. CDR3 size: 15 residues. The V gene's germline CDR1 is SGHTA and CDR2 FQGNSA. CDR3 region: CASSRTSGGQETQYF. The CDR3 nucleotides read TGTGCCAGCAGTCGGACTAGCGGGGGACAAGAGACCCAGTACTTC.

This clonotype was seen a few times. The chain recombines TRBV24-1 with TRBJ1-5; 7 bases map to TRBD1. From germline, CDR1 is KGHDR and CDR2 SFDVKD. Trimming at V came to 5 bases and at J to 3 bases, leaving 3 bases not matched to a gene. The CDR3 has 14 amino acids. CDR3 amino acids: CATSGQGNNQPQHF. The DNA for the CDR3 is TGTGCCACCAGTGGACAGGGAAACAATCAGCCCCAGCATTTT.

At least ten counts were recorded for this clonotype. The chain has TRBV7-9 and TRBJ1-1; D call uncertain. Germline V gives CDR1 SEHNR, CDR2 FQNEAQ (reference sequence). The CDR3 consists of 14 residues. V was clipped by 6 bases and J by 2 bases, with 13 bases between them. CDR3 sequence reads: CASRTDGANTEAFF. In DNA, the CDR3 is TGTGCCAGCAGGACCGACGGAGCTAACACTGAAGCTTTCTTT.

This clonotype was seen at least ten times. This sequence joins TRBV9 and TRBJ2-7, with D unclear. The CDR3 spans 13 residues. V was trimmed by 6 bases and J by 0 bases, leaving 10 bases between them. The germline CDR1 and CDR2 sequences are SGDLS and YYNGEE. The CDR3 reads CASIRAGSYEQYF. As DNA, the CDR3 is TGTGCCAGCATTCGAGCTGGCTCCTACGAGCAGTACTTC.

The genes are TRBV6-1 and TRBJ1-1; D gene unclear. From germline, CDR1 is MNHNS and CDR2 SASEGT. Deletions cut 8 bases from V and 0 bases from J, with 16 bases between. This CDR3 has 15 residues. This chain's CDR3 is CASSEENTMNTEAFF. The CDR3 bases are TGTGCCAGCTCAGAGGAGAACACTATGAACACTGAAGCTTTCTTT.

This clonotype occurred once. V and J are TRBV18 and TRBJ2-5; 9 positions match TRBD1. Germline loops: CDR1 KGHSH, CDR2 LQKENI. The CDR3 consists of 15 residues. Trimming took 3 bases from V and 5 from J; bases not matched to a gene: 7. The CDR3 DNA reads TGTGCCAGCTCACCCCACAGGGGGCCGGGGGAGACCCAGTACTTC. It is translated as CASSPHRGPGETQYF. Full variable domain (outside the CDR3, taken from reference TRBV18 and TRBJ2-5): NAGVMQNPRHLVRRRGQEARLRCSPMKGHSHVYWYRQLPEEGLKFMVYLQKENIIDESGMPKERFSAEFPKEGPSILRIQQVVRGDSAAYFCASSPHRGPGETQYFGPGTRLLVL.

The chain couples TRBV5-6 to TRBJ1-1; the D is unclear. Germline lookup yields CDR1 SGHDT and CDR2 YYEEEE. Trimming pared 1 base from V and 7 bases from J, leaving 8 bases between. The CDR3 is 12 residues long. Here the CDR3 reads CASSLSHREAFF. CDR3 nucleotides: TGTGCCAGCAGCTTGAGTCACCGTGAAGCTTTCTTT.

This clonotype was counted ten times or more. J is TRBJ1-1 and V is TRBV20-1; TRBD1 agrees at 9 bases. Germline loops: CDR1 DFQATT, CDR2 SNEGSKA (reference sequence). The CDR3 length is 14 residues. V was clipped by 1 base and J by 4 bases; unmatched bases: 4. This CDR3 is CSARVRTGVTEAFF. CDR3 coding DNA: TGCAGTGCTAGAGTTCGGACAGGGGTCACTGAAGCTTTCTTT.

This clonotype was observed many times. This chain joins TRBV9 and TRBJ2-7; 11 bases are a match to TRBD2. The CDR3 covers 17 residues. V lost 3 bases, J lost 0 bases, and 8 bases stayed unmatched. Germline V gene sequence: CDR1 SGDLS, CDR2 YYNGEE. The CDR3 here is CASSAAGTSGFSYEQYF. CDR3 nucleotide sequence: TGTGCCAGCAGCGCGGCCGGGACTAGCGGTTTCTCCTACGAGCAGTACTTC.

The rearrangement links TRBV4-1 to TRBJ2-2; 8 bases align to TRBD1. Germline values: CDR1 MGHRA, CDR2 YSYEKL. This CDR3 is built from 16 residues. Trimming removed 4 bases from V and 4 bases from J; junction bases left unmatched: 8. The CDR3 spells CASSPPQGALTGELFF. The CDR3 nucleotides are TGCGCCAGCAGCCCCCCCCAGGGGGCTCTCACCGGGGAGCTGTTTTTT.

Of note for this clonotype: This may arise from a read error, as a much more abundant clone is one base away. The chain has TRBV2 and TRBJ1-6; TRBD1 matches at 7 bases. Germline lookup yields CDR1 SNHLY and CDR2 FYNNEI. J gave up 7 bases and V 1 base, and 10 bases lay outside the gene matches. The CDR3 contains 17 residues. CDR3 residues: CASSEVPDREVNSPLHF. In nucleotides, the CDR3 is TGTGCCAGCAGTGAAGTACCAGACAGGGAGGTAAATTCACCCCTCCACTTT.

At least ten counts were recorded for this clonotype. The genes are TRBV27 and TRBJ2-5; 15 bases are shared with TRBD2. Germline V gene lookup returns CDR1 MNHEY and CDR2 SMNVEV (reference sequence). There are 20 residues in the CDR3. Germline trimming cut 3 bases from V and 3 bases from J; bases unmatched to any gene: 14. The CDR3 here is CASSFRLTPGLAGGEETQYF. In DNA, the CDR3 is TGTGCCAGCAGTTTTAGACTGACCCCGGGACTAGCGGGGGGAGAAGAGACCCAGTACTTC.